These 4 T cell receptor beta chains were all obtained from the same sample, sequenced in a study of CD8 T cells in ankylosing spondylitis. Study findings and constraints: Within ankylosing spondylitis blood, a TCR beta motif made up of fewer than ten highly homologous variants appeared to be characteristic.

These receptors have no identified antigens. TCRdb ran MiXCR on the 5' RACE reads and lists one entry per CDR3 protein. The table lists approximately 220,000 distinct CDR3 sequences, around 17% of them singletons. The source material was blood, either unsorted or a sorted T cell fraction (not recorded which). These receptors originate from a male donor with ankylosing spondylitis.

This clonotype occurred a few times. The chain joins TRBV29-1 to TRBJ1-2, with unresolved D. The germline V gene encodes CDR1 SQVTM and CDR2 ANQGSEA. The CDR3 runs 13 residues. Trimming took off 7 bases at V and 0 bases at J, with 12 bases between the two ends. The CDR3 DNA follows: TGCAGCGCTACAGCTACGGCTAACTATGGCTACACCTTC. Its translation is CSATATANYGYTF.

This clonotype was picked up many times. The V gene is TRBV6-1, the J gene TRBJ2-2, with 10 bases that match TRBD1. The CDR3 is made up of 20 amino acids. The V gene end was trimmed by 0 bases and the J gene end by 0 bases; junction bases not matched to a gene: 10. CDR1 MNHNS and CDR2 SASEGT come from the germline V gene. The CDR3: CASSEAIGTGVFANTGELFF. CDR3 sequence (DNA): TGTGCCAGCAGTGAAGCGATCGGGACAGGGGTCTTCGCGAACACCGGGGAGCTGTTTTTT.

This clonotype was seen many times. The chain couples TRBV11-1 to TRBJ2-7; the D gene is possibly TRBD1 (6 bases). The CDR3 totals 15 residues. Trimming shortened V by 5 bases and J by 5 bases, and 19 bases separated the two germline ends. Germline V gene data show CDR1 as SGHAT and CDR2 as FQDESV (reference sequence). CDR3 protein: CASSPEGDRDHEQYF. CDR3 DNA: TGTGCCAGCAGCCCAGAGGGGGACCGGGACCACGAGCAGTACTTC.

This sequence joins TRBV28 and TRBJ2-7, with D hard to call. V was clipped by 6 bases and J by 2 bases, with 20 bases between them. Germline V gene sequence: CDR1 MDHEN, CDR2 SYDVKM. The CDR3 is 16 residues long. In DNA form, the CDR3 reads TGTGCCAGCAGCCCCCCTTGGTTCGTAGTTCCCTACGAGCAGTACTTC. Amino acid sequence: CASSPPWFVVPYEQYF.